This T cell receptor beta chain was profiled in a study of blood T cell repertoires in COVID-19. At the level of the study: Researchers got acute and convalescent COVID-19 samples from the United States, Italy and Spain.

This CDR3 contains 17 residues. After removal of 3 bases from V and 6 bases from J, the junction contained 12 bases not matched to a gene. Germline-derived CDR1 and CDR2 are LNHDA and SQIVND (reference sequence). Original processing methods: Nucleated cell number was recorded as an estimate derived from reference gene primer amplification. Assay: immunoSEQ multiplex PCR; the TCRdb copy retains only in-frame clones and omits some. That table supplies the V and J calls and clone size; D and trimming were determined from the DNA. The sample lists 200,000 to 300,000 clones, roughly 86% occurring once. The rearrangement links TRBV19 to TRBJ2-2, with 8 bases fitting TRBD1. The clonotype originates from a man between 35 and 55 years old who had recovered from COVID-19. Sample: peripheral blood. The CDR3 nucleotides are TGTGCCAGTAGTATGACAGGGGCGATAGAAACCGCCGGGGAGCTGTTTTTT. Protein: CASSMTGAIETAGELFF.